Below, 9 T cell receptor beta chains from the same sample are listed, as sequenced in a study of OX40 agonist ivuxolimab in advanced cancers. Libraries were prepared by immunoSEQ multiplex PCR; TCRdb keeps only in-frame clonotypes and omits some of them. The data contain roughly 43,000 clones, 88% of them seen just once; the ten biggest clones take up over 50%. The source material was CD4+ or CD8+ T cells sorted from blood, sampled in a trial of the OX40 agonist ivuxolimab. The receptors come from an adult with an advanced solid tumor such as melanoma, head and neck, liver or kidney cancer.

The chain recombines TRBV5-6 with TRBJ1-3; weak D call: TRBD1 (5 bases). The ends were cut back, 4 bases at V and 0 bases at J, with 11 bases in the middle. The CDR3 totals 15 residues. CDR1 and CDR2 (germline): SGHDT, YYEEEE. CDR3 in amino acids: CASSPWGGSGNTIYF. The CDR3 region has the DNA TGTGCCAGCAGCCCCTGGGGCGGCTCTGGAAACACCATATATTTT.

V is TRBV5-1 and J is TRBJ2-1; D remains ambiguous. The CDR3 spans 13 residues. Per the germline V gene, CDR1 is SGHRS and CDR2 is YFSETQ. V dropped 0 bases and J dropped 5 bases, with 6 bases sitting between them. This CDR3 is CASSLEGNNEQFF. The DNA for the CDR3 is TGCGCCAGCAGCTTGGAGGGTAACAATGAGCAGTTCTTC.

This clone showed up just once. The chain has TRBV28 and TRBJ1-1, with a tentative D call TRBD1 (5 bases). CDR1 is MDHEN, CDR2 SYDVKM, per germline. The CDR3 contains 12 residues. V lost 2 bases and J 4 bases, leaving 5 bases between the germline ends. The CDR3 DNA sequence: TGTGCCAGCAGTTTAGGGACCACTGAAGCTTTCTTT. Amino acid sequence: CASSLGTTEAFF.

This chain uses TRBV7-9 with TRBJ1-5; the match to TRBD1 covers 10 bases. Germline lookup yields CDR1 SEHNR and CDR2 FQNEAQ (reference sequence). The CDR3 has 15 amino acids. V dropped 5 bases and J dropped 6; count of bases not matched to a gene: 7. The CDR3: CASSVTGTGAQPQHF. CDR3 DNA sequence: TGTGCCAGCAGCGTTACCGGGACAGGGGCTCAGCCCCAGCATTTT.

This clone was observed a handful of times. The chain uses TRBV7-9 and TRBJ2-7, with D perhaps TRBD1 (5 bases). Germline V gene data show CDR1 as SEHNR and CDR2 as FQNEAQ (reference sequence). V lost 5 bases and J 0 bases, leaving 14 bases between the germline ends. The CDR3 is 15 amino acids. CDR3 nucleotide sequence: TGTGCCAGCAGCACCGACAGAATTTCCTCCTACGAGCAGTACTTC. Encoded protein: CASSTDRISSYEQYF.

The chain couples TRBV15 to TRBJ2-3; D gene unclear. CDR1 and CDR2 from the germline V gene are LNHNV and YYDKDF (reference sequence). This CDR3 comprises 14 residues. Trimming cost V 0 bases and J 6 bases, with 10 bases left between them. The CDR3 DNA follows: TGTGCCACCAGCAGAGAATCTCGGACGGATACGCAGTATTTT. It translates to CATSRESRTDTQYF.

The chain is built from TRBV19 and TRBJ1-3; D remains ambiguous. The V end was cut by 3 bases, the J end by 2 bases, with 11 bases between. The CDR3 has 15 amino acids. The germline CDR1 and CDR2 sequences are LNHDA and SQIVND (reference sequence). CDR3 sequence (DNA): TGTGCCAGTAGTATTAGTGTTGGACCTGGAAACACCATATATTTT. Protein sequence: CASSISVGPGNTIYF.

The V and J genes are TRBV2 and TRBJ2-2, with a tentative D call TRBD1 (6 bases). Trimming shortened V by 6 bases and J by 6 bases, and 11 bases separated the two germline ends. The CDR3 runs 13 residues. CDR1 and CDR2 (germline): SNHLY, FYNNEI. CDR3 in amino acids: CASRLQGAGELFF. For the CDR3, the DNA is TGTGCCAGCAGACTACAGGGCGCCGGGGAGCTGTTTTTT. The full variable domain, its missing parts supplied by reference TRBV2 and TRBJ2-2, is EPEVTQTPSHQVTQMGQEVILRCVPISNHLYFYWYRQILGQKVEFLVSFYNNEISEKSEIFDDQFSVERPDGSNFTLKIRSTKLEDSAMYFCASRLQGAGELFFGEGSRLTVL.

This chain connects TRBV5-4 to TRBJ1-2; a possible D gene is TRBD1 (5 bases). Germline V lookup: CDR1 SGHNT, CDR2 YYREEE (reference sequence). The CDR3 runs 13 residues. The V end was cut by 4 bases, the J end by 5 bases, with 12 bases between. The CDR3 is CASSPQGYYGYTF. The CDR3 nucleotides are TGTGCCAGCAGCCCTCAGGGTTATTATGGCTACACCTTC.